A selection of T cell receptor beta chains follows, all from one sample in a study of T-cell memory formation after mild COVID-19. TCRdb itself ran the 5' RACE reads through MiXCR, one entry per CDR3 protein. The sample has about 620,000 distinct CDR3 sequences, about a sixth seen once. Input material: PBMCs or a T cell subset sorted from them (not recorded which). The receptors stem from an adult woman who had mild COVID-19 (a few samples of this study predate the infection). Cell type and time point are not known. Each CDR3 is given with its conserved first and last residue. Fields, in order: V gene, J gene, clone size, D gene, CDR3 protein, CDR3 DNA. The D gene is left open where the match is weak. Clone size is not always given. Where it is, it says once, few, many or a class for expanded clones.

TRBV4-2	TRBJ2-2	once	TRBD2	CASSQDVFSGGNTGELFF	TGTGCCAGCAGCCAAGACGTATTTAGCGGGGGGAACACCGGGGAGCTGTTTTTT
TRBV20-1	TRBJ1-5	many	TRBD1	CSARDRDRGTQPQHF	TGCAGTGCTAGAGATAGGGACAGGGGCACTCAGCCCCAGCATTTT
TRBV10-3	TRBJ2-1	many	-	CAITTTGEQFF	TGTGCCATCACCACCACAGGGGAGCAGTTCTTC
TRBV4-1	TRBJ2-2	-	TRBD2	CAQREPGELFF	TGCGCCCAGCGGGAGCCCGGGGAGCTGTTTTTT
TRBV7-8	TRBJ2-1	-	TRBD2	CASSPRPLAGPGEQFF	TGTGCCAGCAGCCCCAGGCCCCTAGCGGGACCCGGTGAGCAGTTCTTC
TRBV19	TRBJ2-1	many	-	CASSIGNRNEQFF	TGTGCCAGTAGTATCGGCAATCGGAATGAGCAGTTCTTC
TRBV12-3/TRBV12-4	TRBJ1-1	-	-	CASSPPGGRGDTEAFF	TGTGCCAGCAGTCCCCCAGGAGGAAGAGGGGACACTGAAGCTTTCTTT
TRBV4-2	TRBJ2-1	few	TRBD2	CASSQVLAGGHEFF	TGTGCCAGCAGCCAAGTCTTAGCGGGAGGGCACGAGTTCTTC
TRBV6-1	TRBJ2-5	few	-	CASSRRPGPDTEETQYF	TGTGCCAGCAGTCGGCGACCGGGACCGGATACCGAAGAGACCCAGTACTTC
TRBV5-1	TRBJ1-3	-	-	CASSLVPGAVSGNTIYF	TGCGCCAGCAGCTTGGTTCCAGGGGCCGTCTCTGGAAACACCATATATTTT
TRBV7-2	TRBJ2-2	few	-	CASSLVSGFTGELFF	TGTGCCAGCAGCTTAGTATCGGGGTTCACCGGGGAGCTGTTTTTT
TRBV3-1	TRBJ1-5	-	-	CASSQSRGVGNQPQHF	TGTGCCAGCAGCCAGTCCAGGGGAGTTGGCAATCAGCCCCAGCATTTT
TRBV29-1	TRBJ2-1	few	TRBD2	CSVEDPGLAGIAYNEQFF	TGCAGCGTTGAAGATCCCGGACTAGCGGGTATCGCCTACAATGAGCAGTTCTTC
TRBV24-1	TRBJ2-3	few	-	CATSERTRRVTDTQYF	TGTGCCACCAGTGAGAGAACAAGGAGGGTCACAGATACGCAGTATTTT
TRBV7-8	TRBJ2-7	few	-	CASSLERFSYEQYF	TGTGCCAGCAGCTTAGAACGGTTCTCCTACGAGCAGTACTTC
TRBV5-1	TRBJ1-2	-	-	CASSLQVFTNYGYTF	TGCGCCAGCAGCTTGCAAGTTTTCACTAACTATGGCTACACCTTC
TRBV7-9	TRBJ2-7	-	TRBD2	CASSFSPGTSSEQYF	TGTGCCAGCAGCTTTAGCCCAGGGACTAGCTCCGAGCAGTACTTC
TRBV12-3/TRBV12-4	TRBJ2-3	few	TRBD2	CAASGPLAGGTTDTQYF	TGTGCCGCTTCCGGCCCCCTAGCGGGAGGGACCACAGATACGCAGTATTTT
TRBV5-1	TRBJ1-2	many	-	CASSLEGNSNYGYTF	TGCGCCAGCAGCTTGGAAGGGAATTCTAACTATGGCTACACCTTC
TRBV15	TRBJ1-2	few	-	CATSRDRIGAGDSGGYTF	TGTGCCACCAGCAGAGATAGGATAGGGGCAGGTGACTCGGGAGGCTACACCTTC
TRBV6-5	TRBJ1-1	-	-	CASRGTGIIAFF	TGTGCCAGCAGGGGAACAGGGATTATAGCTTTCTTT
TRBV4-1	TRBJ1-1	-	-	CASSQGLIIMNTEAFF	TGCGCCAGCAGCCAAGGCCTAATTATCATGAACACTGAAGCTTTCTTT
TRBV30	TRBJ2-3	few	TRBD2	CAWSSGGPSTDTQYF	TGTGCCTGGTCCTCGGGAGGGCCTTCCACAGATACGCAGTATTTT
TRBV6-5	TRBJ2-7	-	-	CASSVRVSYEQYF	TGTGCCAGCAGTGTACGGGTCTCCTACGAGCAGTACTTC
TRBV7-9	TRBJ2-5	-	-	CASSLAQTEQETQYF	TGTGCCAGCAGCTTAGCCCAGACAGAGCAAGAGACCCAGTACTTC
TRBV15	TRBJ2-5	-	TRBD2	CATSRELAELQETQYF	TGTGCCACCAGCAGAGAACTAGCGGAGCTCCAAGAGACCCAGTACTTC
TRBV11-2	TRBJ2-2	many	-	CASSLDSGRELFF	TGTGCCAGCAGCTTAGACTCTGGGAGGGAGCTGTTTTTT
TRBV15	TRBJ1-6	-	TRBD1	CATRSQGGRSPLHF	TGTGCCACCAGGTCCCAGGGGGGGAGATCACCCCTCCACTTT
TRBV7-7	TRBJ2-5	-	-	CASSLVTTQETQYF	TGTGCCAGCAGCTTAGTGACCACCCAAGAGACCCAGTACTTC
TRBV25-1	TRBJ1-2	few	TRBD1	CASSETHRGTYGYTF	TGTGCCAGCAGTGAAACCCACAGGGGGACCTATGGCTACACCTTC
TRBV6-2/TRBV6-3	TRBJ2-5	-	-	CASSTQGLTQYF	TGTGCCAGCAGTACCCAGGGACTTACTCAGTACTTC
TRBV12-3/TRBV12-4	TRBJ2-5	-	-	CASSLRSRHQETQYF	TGTGCCAGCAGTTTAAGGTCAAGGCATCAAGAGACCCAGTACTTC
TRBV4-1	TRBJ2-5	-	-	CASSQDGRGGETQYF	TGCGCCAGCAGCCAAGACGGCAGGGGAGGAGAGACCCAGTACTTC
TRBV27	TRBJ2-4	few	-	CASSKRYSNIQYF	TGTGCCAGCAGTAAGAGGTACTCTAACATTCAGTACTTC
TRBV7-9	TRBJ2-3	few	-	CASSPQQVSDTQYF	TGTGCCAGCAGCCCACAACAGGTGTCAGATACGCAGTATTTT
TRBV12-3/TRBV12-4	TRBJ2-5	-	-	CASSLSTQYF	TGTGCCAGCAGTTTATCGACCCAGTACTTC
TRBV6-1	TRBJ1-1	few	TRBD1	CASSAEQGWPEAFF	TGTGCCAGCAGTGCAGAACAGGGGTGGCCTGAAGCTTTCTTT
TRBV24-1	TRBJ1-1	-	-	CATRTDDEAFF	TGTGCCACCAGGACAGATGATGAAGCTTTCTTT
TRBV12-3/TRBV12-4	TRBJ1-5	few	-	CASSPPSFGRTYRNDSNQPQHF	TGTGCCAGCAGCCCACCGAGTTTCGGCAGAACATACCGAAACGATAGCAATCAGCCCCAGCATTTT
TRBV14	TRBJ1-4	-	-	CASSRGEKLFF	TGTGCCAGCAGCAGGGGGGAAAAACTGTTTTTT
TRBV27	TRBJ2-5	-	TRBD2	CASSTWTSGAIQETQYF	TGTGCCAGCAGTACCTGGACTAGCGGGGCGATCCAAGAGACCCAGTACTTC